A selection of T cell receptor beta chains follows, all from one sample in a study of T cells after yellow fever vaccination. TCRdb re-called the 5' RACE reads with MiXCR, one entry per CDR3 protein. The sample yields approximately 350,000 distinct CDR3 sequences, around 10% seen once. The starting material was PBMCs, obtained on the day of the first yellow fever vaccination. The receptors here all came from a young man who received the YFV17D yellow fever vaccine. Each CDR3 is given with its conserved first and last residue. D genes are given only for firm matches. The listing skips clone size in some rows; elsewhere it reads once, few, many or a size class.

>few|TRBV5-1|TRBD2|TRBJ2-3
TGCGCCAGCAGCTTGGAGGTCCAGCGGGGGGCTCTAAGGTATTTT
CASSLEVQRGALRYF
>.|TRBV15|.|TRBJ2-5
TGTGCCACCAGCAGAGAGGGGGGCAGAGAGACCCAGTACTTC
CATSREGGRETQYF
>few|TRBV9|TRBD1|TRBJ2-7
TGTGCCAGCAGCGTAGGTCCTTTTGTCAGACAGGGGGTTTTCTACGAGCAGTACTTC
CASSVGPFVRQGVFYEQYF
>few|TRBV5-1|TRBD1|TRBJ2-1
TGCGCCAGCAGCTTGACAGGGGGGATCTACAATGAGCAGTTCTTC
CASSLTGGIYNEQFF
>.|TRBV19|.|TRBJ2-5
TGTGCCAGTAGTCTTACAGGGATTAGGGAGACCCAGTACTTC
CASSLTGIRETQYF
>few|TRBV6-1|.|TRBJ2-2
TGTGCCAGCAGACCCGGGGGCGTCGGCACCGGGGAGCTGTTTTTT
CASRPGGVGTGELFF
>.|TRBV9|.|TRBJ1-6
TGTGCCAGCAGCGTAGACGGCCCCGGGGATTCACCCCTCCACTTT
CASSVDGPGDSPLHF
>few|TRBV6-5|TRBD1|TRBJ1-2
TGTGCCAGCAGAACCCCCGGGACAGGGGGAACTGGCTACACCTTC
CASRTPGTGGTGYTF
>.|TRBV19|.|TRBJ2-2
TGTGCCAGTAGCATGGAGGAGGCCGGGGAGCTGTTTTTT
CASSMEEAGELFF
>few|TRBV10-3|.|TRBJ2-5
TGTGCCATCAGGATCGGAGAGACCCAGTACTTC
CAIRIGETQYF
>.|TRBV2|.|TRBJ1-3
TGTGCCAGCAGGCGCCGACAGTTCTCTGGAAACACCATATATTTT
CASRRRQFSGNTIYF
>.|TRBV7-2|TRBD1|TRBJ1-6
TGTGCCAGCAGCTTAGAGGGACAGGCTGTGGCCCTCCACTTT
CASSLEGQAVALHF
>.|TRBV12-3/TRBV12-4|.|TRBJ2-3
TGTGCCAGCAGACCCGGGGCATGGACACCAAGCACAGATACGCAGTATTTT
CASRPGAWTPSTDTQYF
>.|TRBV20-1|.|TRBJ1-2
TGCAGTGCTAGTAAAGATACCGGGGAAAATGGCTACACCTTC
CSASKDTGENGYTF
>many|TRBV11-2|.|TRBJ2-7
TGTGCCAGCAGCCTCCGGGACAACGGTCCTAGTCTCAACGAGCAGTACTTC
CASSLRDNGPSLNEQYF
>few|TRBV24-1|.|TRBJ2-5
TGTGCCACCAGGGAAACAATGGATGGGACCCAGTACTTC
CATRETMDGTQYF
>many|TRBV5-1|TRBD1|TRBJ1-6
TGCGCCAGCAGACGGACAGGGGAGCGATCACCCCTCCACTTT
CASRRTGERSPLHF
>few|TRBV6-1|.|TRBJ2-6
TGTGCCAGCAGTACCTTGAGCTCTGGGGCCAACGTCCTGACTTTC
CASSTLSSGANVLTF
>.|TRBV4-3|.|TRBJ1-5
TGCGCCAGCAGCCAAGACTCCAGGGGAGATCAGCCCCAGCATTTT
CASSQDSRGDQPQHF
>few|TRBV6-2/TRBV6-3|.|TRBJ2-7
TGTGCCAGCAGTTACGAAGAGGATTACTACGAGCAGTACTTC
CASSYEEDYYEQYF
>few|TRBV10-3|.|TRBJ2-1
TGTGCCATCAGTGGCGGATCGACGAACAATGAGCAGTTCTTC
CAISGGSTNNEQFF
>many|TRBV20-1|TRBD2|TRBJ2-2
TGCAGTGCCTCTCTAGCGGGGGGGTTCACCGGGGAGCTGTTTTTT
CSASLAGGFTGELFF
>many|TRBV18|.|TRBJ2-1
TGTGCCAGCTCCCCCTACCTGAACAATGAGCAGTTCTTC
CASSPYLNNEQFF
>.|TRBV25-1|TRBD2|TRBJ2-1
TGTGCCAGCAGACTAGCGGGGGGTAGTGAGCAGTTCTTC
CASRLAGGSEQFF
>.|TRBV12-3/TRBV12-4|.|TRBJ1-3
TGTGCCAGCAGCCCAACAGGGCCTGGAAACACCATATATTTT
CASSPTGPGNTIYF
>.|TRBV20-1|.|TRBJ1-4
TGCAGTGCGGGGAGCGTAAAACTGTTTTTT
CSAGSVKLFF
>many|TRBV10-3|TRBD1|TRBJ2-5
TGTGCCATCAGTGAAGGGACAGCGGAAGAGACCCAGTACTTC
CAISEGTAEETQYF
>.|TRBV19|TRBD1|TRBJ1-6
TGTGCCAGTAGCCCACAGGGGGAAGAATCACCCCTCCACTTT
CASSPQGEESPLHF
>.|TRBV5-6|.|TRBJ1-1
TGTGCCAGCAGCTGGGACGTTACGAACACTGAAGCTTTCTTT
CASSWDVTNTEAFF
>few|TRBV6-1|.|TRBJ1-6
TGTGCCAGCAGTGACAGGGGTCCACCCCTCCACTTT
CASSDRGPPLHF
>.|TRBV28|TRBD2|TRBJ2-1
TGTGCCAGCACCACGGTAGCCGGGACTAGAGCGTATGAGCAGTTCTTC
CASTTVAGTRAYEQFF
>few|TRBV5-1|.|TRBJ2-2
TGCGCCAGCCACTGGGTCGGCACCGGGGAGCTGTTTTTT
CASHWVGTGELFF
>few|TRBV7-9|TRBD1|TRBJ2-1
TGTGCCAGCAGCCGAGGGGGCGAATTTTCGAATGAGCAGTTCTTC
CASSRGGEFSNEQFF
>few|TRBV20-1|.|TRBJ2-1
TGCAGTGCTCTCCCGGGGTACAATGAGCAGTTCTTC
CSALPGYNEQFF
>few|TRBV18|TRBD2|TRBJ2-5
TGTGCCAGCTCATCCCTAGCGGGGGGCCAAGAGACCCAGTACTTC
CASSSLAGGQETQYF
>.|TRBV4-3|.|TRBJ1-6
TGCGCCAGCAGCCAAGAAAAGGGGAATTCACCCCTCCACTTT
CASSQEKGNSPLHF
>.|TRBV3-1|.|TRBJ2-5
TGTGCCAGCGAATTCCGGGCCCAAGAGACCCAGTACTTC
CASEFRAQETQYF
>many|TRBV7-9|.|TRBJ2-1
TGTGCCAGCAGCTTAGGGCTAGGCAATGAGCAGTTCTTC
CASSLGLGNEQFF
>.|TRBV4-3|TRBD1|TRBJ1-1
TGCGCCAGCAGCCAAGATCGGACAGGAACTGAAGCTTTCTTT
CASSQDRTGTEAFF
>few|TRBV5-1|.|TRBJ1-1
TGCGCCAGCAGCTCGACAGGCTACACTGAAGCTTTCTTT
CASSSTGYTEAFF
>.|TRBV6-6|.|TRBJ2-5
TGTGCCAGCATTTCCCCCTCCTCGGAGACCCAGTACTTC
CASISPSSETQYF
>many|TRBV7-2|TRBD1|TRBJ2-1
TGTGCCAGCATCATCTCAGGGGGCTTAGATGAGCAGTTCTTC
CASIISGGLDEQFF
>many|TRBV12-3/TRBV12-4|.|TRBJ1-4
TGTGCCAGCAGTCGATCCGGAGAAAAACTGTTTTTT
CASSRSGEKLFF
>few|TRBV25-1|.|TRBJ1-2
TGTGCCAGCAGCCCCGGGAGGGGAGCTGGCTACACCTTC
CASSPGRGAGYTF
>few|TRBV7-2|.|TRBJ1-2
TGTGCCAGCAGCTTAGCGGGCAGTCCTAACTATGGCTACACCTTC
CASSLAGSPNYGYTF
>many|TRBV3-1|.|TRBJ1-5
TGTGCCAGCAGCCAAGGGGAGGTCTGGCAGCCCCAGCATTTT
CASSQGEVWQPQHF
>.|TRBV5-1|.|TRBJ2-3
TGCGCCAGCAGCTTGATGGGGGAGGAGGGAGATACGCAGTATTTT
CASSLMGEEGDTQYF
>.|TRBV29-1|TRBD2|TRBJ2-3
TGCAGCGGGTTAGCGGGACCCACAGATACGCAGTATTTT
CSGLAGPTDTQYF
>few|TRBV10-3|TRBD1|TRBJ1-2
TGTGCCATAACCGGGACAGCGGCTGGCTACACCTTC
CAITGTAAGYTF
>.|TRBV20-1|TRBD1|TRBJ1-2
TGCAGTGCTAGGTCGGACAGGGGAGTGGGCTATGGCTACACCTTC
CSARSDRGVGYGYTF
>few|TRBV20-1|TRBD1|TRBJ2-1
TGCAGTTACAGGGGCTCCTACAATGAGCAGTTCTTC
CSYRGSYNEQFF